This T cell receptor beta chain was sequenced during a study of early T cells in non-severe SARS-CoV-2 infection. About the study: The chains were unpaired, and the sequenced material was bulk RNA from unsorted whole blood.

The V segment lost 2 bases and the J segment 7 bases; nucleotides outside the gene matches: 1. The length of the CDR3 is 14 residues. From germline, CDR1 is LNHDA and CDR2 SQIVND (reference sequence). Study-level results: The study's VDJdb matching favored anti-spike CD8 responses and missed private and CD4 specificities.

About this clonotype: Antigen specificity is unknown.

TCRdb reanalysed the 5' RACE reads using MiXCR and keeps one entry per CDR3 protein. The sample has about 56,000 distinct CDR3 sequences; around 16% are singletons. The source was whole blood, collected at baseline. The receptor was isolated from an adult who was a healthcare worker with PCR-confirmed SARS-CoV-2 infection or an uninfected control (not recorded which). The chain links TRBV19 to TRBJ1-6; 8 nucleotides agree with TRBD1. The CDR3 sequence: CASSIQGANSPLHF. The CDR3, as DNA: TGTGCCAGTAGTATACAGGGGGCCAATTCACCCCTCCACTTT. Supplemented by reference TRBV19 and TRBJ1-6, the full variable domain reads DGGITQSPKYLFRKEGQNVTLSCEQNLNHDAMYWYRQDPGQGLRLIYYSQIVNDFQKGDIAEGYSVSREKKESFPLTVTSAQKNPTAFYLCASSIQGANSPLHFGNGTRLTVT.